This entry describes one TCR beta chain. Time point specified: pre-treatment sample, taken before nivolumab and TIL therapy. The data were obtained in a study of TIL therapy for anti-PD-1-resistant metastatic lung cancer. Sequencing used immunoSEQ v3. The method was immunoSEQ multiplex PCR; TCRdb's version includes in-frame clones alone and lacks a portion of them. The table lists some 32,000 clones, 74% of them singletons, with around 2.9% in the top ten. This CDR3 region has 13 residues. Deletions cut 2 bases from V and 9 bases from J, with 11 bases between. Germline CDR1 is MNHNS and CDR2 is SASEGT.

The V gene is TRBV6-1, the J gene TRBJ2-1; D perhaps matches TRBD1 (5 bases). The clonotype was recovered from a woman aged 30 to 85 with non-small cell lung cancer. Sequences were derived from blood, sampled at baseline. CDR3 region: CASSEQGVGEQFF. DNA of the CDR3: TGTGCCAGCAGTGAACAAGGGGTCGGTGAGCAGTTCTTC.